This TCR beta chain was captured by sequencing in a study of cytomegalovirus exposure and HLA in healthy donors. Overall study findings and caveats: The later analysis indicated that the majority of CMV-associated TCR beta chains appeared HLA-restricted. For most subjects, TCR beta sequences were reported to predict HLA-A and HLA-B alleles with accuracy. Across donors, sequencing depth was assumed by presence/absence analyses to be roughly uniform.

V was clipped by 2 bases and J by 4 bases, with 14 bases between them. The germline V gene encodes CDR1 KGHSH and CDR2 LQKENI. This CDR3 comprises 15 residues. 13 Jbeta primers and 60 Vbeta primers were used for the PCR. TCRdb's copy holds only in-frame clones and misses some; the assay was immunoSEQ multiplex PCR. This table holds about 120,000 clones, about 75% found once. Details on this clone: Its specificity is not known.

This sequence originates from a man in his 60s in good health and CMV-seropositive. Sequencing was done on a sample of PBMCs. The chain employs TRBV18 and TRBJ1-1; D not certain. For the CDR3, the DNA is TGTGCCAGCTCACCAGGAGGAGGGATGGGCACTGAAGCTTTCTTT. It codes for CASSPGGGMGTEAFF.